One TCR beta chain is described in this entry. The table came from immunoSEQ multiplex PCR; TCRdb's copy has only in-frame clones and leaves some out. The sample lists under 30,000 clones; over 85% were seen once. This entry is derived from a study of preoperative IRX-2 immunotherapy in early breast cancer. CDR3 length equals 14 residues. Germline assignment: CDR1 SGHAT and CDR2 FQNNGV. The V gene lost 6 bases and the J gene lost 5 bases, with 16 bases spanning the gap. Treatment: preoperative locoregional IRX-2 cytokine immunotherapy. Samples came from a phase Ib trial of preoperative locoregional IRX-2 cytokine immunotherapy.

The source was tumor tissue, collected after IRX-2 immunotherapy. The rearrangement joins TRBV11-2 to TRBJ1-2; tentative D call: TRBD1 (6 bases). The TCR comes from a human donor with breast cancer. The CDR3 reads CASRLGTGQYGYTF. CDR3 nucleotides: TGTGCCAGCAGGTTGGGTACTGGACAGTATGGCTACACCTTC.